This TCR beta chain derives from a study of blood T cell repertoires in COVID-19. Study background: Samples of COVID-19 (acute and convalescent) were obtained from the United States, Italy and Spain.

Germline CDR1 is ENHRY and CDR2 is SYGVKD. The CDR3 loop spans 13 amino acids. After removal of 9 bases from V and 2 bases from J, the junction contained 3 bases not matched to a gene. The method was immunoSEQ multiplex PCR; TCRdb's version includes in-frame clones alone and lacks a portion of them. The sample lists over 120,000 clones; around 80% were seen once. Source material: peripheral blood. This TCR was sampled from a woman in her sixties or seventies with acute or convalescent COVID-19. V is TRBV10-3 and J is TRBJ2-1; 8 bases fit TRBD1. The CDR3 sequence is CAMSGGTYNEQFF. DNA for the CDR3: TGTGCCATGTCAGGGGGCACCTACAATGAGCAGTTCTTC.